This TCR beta chain was captured by sequencing in a study of cytomegalovirus exposure and HLA in healthy donors. Study background: The same platform was used for the 130 or so validation repertoires as for the roughly 660 first-cohort repertoires, as reported in a later analysis. Whole-study findings and limits: Among the CMV-associated chains, a few were confirmed in vitro as specific for CMV antigens. Per published reports, the classifier diagnosed cytomegalovirus status with high specificity and sensitivity.

TCRdb's table, derived via immunoSEQ multiplex PCR, lists solely in-frame clones and lacks some. The sample lists 150,000 to 250,000 clones, approximately 82% occurring once. Germline CDR1 and CDR2: MNHNY and SVGAGI (reference sequence). Trimming took 6 bases from V and 5 from J; bases not matched to a gene: 12. The CDR3 is 16 residues long. This clone was observed a few times. Its target is not known. This chain connects TRBV6-6 to TRBJ1-5, with TRBD1 matching 8 bases. The sequence derives from a woman under 40 in good health and CMV-seropositive. The specimen was PBMCs. The CDR3 sequence is CASSHTGRGRYQPQHF. The CDR3 DNA is TGTGCCAGCAGCCACACGGGCAGGGGGCGGTATCAGCCCCAGCATTTT.